The 6 T cell receptor beta chains reported below all come from one sample, sequenced in a study of naive and memory T cell subsets. An equimolar mix of two oligonucleotides served as the beta constant-region primer for TRBC1 and TRBC2. The ligated cDNA underwent four PCR rounds using SP2 and nested alpha and beta constant-region primers. Via MiXCR, TCRdb re-called the UMI-ligation and nested PCR reads, giving one row per CDR3 protein. The sample comprises some 80,000 distinct CDR3 sequences, over 9% of which are singletons, and about 1.3% rests with the top ten. Sequencing was performed on naive CD8+ T cells from blood. These TCRs come from a human donor in good health.

The chain uses TRBV5-4 and TRBJ2-3; tentative D call: TRBD2 (5 bases). The CDR3 is 15 residues long. The V gene's germline CDR1 is SGHNT and CDR2 YYREEE (reference sequence). V was cut by 0 bases and J by 0 bases, with 8 bases left in between. The CDR3 DNA reads as TGTGCCAGCAGCTTGGGCCCGGGGAGCACAGATACGCAGTATTTT. Translated, it gives CASSLGPGSTDTQYF.

This rearrangement joins TRBV7-9 to TRBJ2-1, with TRBD2 matching 8 bases. CDR3 size: 14 residues. CDR1 is SEHNR, CDR2 FQNEAQ, per germline (reference sequence). The junction had 10 bases not matched to a gene; V was cut back by 5 bases and J by 10 bases. CDR3 coding DNA: TGTGCCAGCAGCGCCCGGGATAGCGGGAAGGAGCAGTTCTTC. As protein: CASSARDSGKEQFF.

This clonotype was seen more than once but under ten times. The chain joins TRBV6-1 to TRBJ2-2; D is undetermined. This CDR3 has 14 residues. Trimming pared 2 bases from V and 6 bases from J, leaving 10 bases between. Germline V gene sequence: CDR1 MNHNS, CDR2 SASEGT. In DNA, the CDR3 is TGTGCCAGCAGTGAATGGGATGGCTCCGGGGAGCTGTTTTTT. It translates to CASSEWDGSGELFF.

This clonotype occurred many times. The chain is built from TRBV29-1 and TRBJ2-3; D remains unclear. V was clipped by 7 bases and J by 0 bases, with 8 bases between them. The CDR3 is made up of 12 amino acids. Germline V CDR1 and CDR2: SQVTM, ANQGSEA. DNA of the CDR3: TGCAGCGGCCTTACTAGCACAGATACGCAGTATTTT. It specifies CSGLTSTDTQYF.

This clonotype was counted between two and nine times. The chain carries TRBV6-1 and TRBJ1-1, with 10 nucleotides matching TRBD1. Germline V gene data show CDR1 as MNHNS and CDR2 as SASEGT. The junction had 2 bases not matched to a gene; V was cut back by 6 bases and J by 4 bases. The CDR3 contains 13 residues. The CDR3 here is CASRRTGGTEAFF. In DNA, the CDR3 is TGTGCCAGCAGGCGGACAGGGGGCACTGAAGCTTTCTTT.

This clonotype was seen more than once but under ten times. V is TRBV5-6 and J is TRBJ1-5; D not certain. CDR1 and CDR2 (germline): SGHDT, YYEEEE. The CDR3 sequence is 14 residues long. Trimming removed 0 bases from V and 5 bases from J, with 9 bases in between. CDR3 amino acids: CASSLGPEYQPQHF. CDR3 coding DNA: TGTGCCAGCAGCTTGGGACCCGAGTATCAGCCCCAGCATTTT.